This T cell receptor (beta chain) comes out of a study of beta chain features in type 1 diabetes. Findings and limits, study-wide: Patients with type 1 diabetes carried fewer insertions and had more deletions at their VDJ junctions.

Purity of each sorted population was above 95%. Comment on this clone: The antigen is undetermined.

CDR3 size: 14 residues. In germline, CDR1 is SGHNT, CDR2 YYREEE (reference sequence). J was trimmed by 0 bases and V by 4 bases; bases with no gene match: 1. As every portion of the isolated RNA was reverse transcribed, the sequencing read expressed TCRB transcripts. Assay used: immunoSEQ multiplex PCR; TCRdb lists only in-frame clones, some missing. The data show 850,000 to 900,000 clones, with roughly 16% seen just once and 0.02% to 0.03% held by the top ten. Sequencing was done on a sample of naive CD4+ T cells from blood. This receptor was taken from a young woman in good health. V is TRBV5-4 and J is TRBJ1-2, with 9 bases matching TRBD1. The CDR3 DNA reads TGTGCCAGCAGCAGGGACAGGGCTAACTATGGCTACACCTTC. This sequence encodes CASSRDRANYGYTF.